This T cell receptor beta chain was identified during a study of T cell responses to AZD1222 COVID-19 vaccine. Notes on the study in general: Spike-specific TCR depth and breadth grew after two AZD1222 doses. Baseline seropositives among AZD1222 recipients totaled only 5 to 7. Vaccine-associated CD4 TCRs spanned spike, dominant at 160-218 and 743-854.

This CDR3 has 15 residues. Germline V gives CDR1 SGHNT, CDR2 YENEEA. V dropped 5 bases and J dropped 3; count of bases not matched to a gene: 3. Sequenced by immunoSEQ multiplex PCR; TCRdb stores in-frame clones only, minus some. The data hold 150,000 to 200,000 clones, with approximately 90% observed a single time. This clone was picked up one time. What it recognizes is unknown. This receptor was identified in an adult in good health. Sequences were derived from peripheral blood, sampled on day 0 of AZD1222 vaccination. The chain recombines TRBV11-3 with TRBJ2-5; TRBD2 aligns across 13 bases. DNA for the CDR3: TGTGCCAGCAGCCTGGGACTAGCGGGGAAAGAGACCCAGTACTTC. This gives the protein CASSLGLAGKETQYF.